The T cell receptor (beta chain) described here comes from a study of blood T cell repertoires in COVID-19. In the study overall: Samples representing acute and convalescent COVID-19 were sourced from the United States, Italy and Spain. T cells, B-cell-depleted T cells, or PBMCs provided the cDNA or gDNA that served as material.

CDR1 is SGHVS and CDR2 is FNYEAQ in the germline V gene. V was clipped by 3 bases and J by 3 bases, with 8 bases between them. CDR3 length equals 14 residues. In its sample, this clone was seen once. The authors' processing: Cell counts per sample came from amplifying reference gene primers. The method was immunoSEQ multiplex PCR; TCRdb's version includes in-frame clones alone and lacks a portion of them. The V and J calls and clone size were taken over from that table, and D and trimming were inferred from the DNA. The sample has approximately 72,000 clones, roughly 85% seen once. The receptor comes from a man in his forties or fifties with acute or convalescent COVID-19. This rearrangement joins TRBV7-6 to TRBJ2-2; no reliable D call. Material for sequencing was peripheral blood. The CDR3 bases are TGTGCCAGCAGCTTGGCTCAAGACACCGGGGAGCTGTTTTTT. Translated: CASSLAQDTGELFF.